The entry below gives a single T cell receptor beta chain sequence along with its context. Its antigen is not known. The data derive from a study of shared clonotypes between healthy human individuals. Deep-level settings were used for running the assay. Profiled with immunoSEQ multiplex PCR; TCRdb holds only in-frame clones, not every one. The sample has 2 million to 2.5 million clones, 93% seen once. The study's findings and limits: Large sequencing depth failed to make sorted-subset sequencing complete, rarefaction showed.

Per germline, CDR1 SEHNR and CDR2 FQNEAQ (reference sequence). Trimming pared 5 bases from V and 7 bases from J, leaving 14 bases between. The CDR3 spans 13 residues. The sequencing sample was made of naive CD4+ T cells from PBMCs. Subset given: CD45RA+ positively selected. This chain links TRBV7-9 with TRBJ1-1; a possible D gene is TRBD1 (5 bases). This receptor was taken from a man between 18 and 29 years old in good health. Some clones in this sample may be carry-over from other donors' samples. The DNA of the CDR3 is TGTGCCAGCAGCCACACGGGGCCTGTTGAAGCTTTCTTT. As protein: CASSHTGPVEAFF. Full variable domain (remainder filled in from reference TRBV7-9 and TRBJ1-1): DTGVSQNPRHKITKRGQNVTFRCDPISEHNRLYWYRQTLGQGPEFLTYFQNEAQLEKSRLLSDRFSAERPKGSFSTLEIQRTEQGDSAMYLCASSHTGPVEAFFGQGTRLTVV.